This T cell receptor (beta chain) was observed in a study of OX40 agonist ivuxolimab in advanced cancers. This CDR3 region has 15 residues. CDR1 and CDR2 (germline): SQVTM, ANQGSEA. The V segment lost 4 bases and the J segment 6 bases; nucleotides outside the gene matches: 11. Libraries were prepared by immunoSEQ multiplex PCR; TCRdb keeps only in-frame clonotypes and omits some of them. Among roughly 70,000 clones, around 90% were seen once, and the ten largest hold 5% to 6.5%. This TCR derives from an adult with an advanced solid tumor such as melanoma, head and neck, liver or kidney cancer. The specimen comprised CD4+ or CD8+ T cells sorted from blood, sampled in a trial of the OX40 agonist ivuxolimab. The chain recombines TRBV29-1 with TRBJ2-7, with 11 bases matching TRBD2. The CDR3 coding sequence is TGCAGCGTTGTGGGCTACGTAGCGGGAGGGAGCGAGCAGTACTTC. It translates to CSVVGYVAGGSEQYF.